One T cell receptor (beta chain) is described in this entry. Its antigen is as yet unknown. The method was immunoSEQ multiplex PCR; TCRdb's version includes in-frame clones alone and lacks a portion of them. In the table there are around 58,000 clones, about 90% of which are singletons. The entry originates in a study of T cell responses to AZD1222 COVID-19 vaccine. Study conclusions and caveats: Spike-wide vaccine-associated CD4 TCRs dominated at 160-218 and 743-854. Clonal diversity was possibly underestimated, and white British individuals and females predominated among donors. None of the repertoires were sampled until the peak T cell response had passed. Increased Spike-specific TCR breadth and depth were observed after two AZD1222 doses.

The CDR3 runs 13 residues. Germline loops: CDR1 SNHLY, CDR2 FYNNEI. After removal of 2 bases from V and 6 bases from J, the junction contained 3 bases not matched to a gene. The TCR originated in an adult who received the AZD1222 COVID-19 vaccine. Sequences were derived from peripheral blood, sampled 28 days after the second AZD1222 dose. J is TRBJ1-1 and V is TRBV2, with TRBD1 matching over 7 bases. The DNA for the CDR3 is TGTGCCAGCAGTGAAACAGGGGACGCTGAAGCTTTCTTT. Residues: CASSETGDAEAFF.